The clone carrying this T cell receptor (beta chain) showed up just a few times. This CDR3 is built from 15 residues. The data were obtained in a study of blood T cell repertoires in COVID-19. Clones were read by immunoSEQ multiplex PCR, and TCRdb kept only the in-frame ones, dropping some. The table records roughly 250,000 clones, just under 90% of them present only once. The sequenced sample consisted of peripheral blood. The receptor's source is a woman aged 40 to 50 with acute or convalescent COVID-19. The V gene is TRBV21-1, the J gene TRBJ1-6. TRBV21-1 corresponds to a pseudogene. The CDR3 is CASSSWTGANSPLHF. CDR3 bases: TGTGCCAGCAGCTCGTGGACGGGAGCAAATTCACCCCTCCACTTT.